Listed below are T cell receptor beta chains from one sample, sequenced in a study of T-cell memory formation after mild COVID-19. TCRdb re-called the 5' RACE reads through MiXCR, storing one row per CDR3 protein. The table lists 150,000 to 200,000 distinct CDR3 sequences, roughly 28% of them singletons. Sequenced material: PBMCs or a T cell subset sorted from them (not recorded which). The receptors were gathered from an adult woman who had mild COVID-19 (a few samples of this study predate the infection). Cell type and time point are not known. Both conserved end residues are part of each CDR3. The order of the fields is D gene, J gene, V gene, clone size, CDR3 protein, CDR3 DNA. A D gene is named only where the DNA matches it firmly. Size is omitted from some rows. Given values are once, few, many or a class for expanded clones.

d_call: -; j_call: TRBJ2-1; v_call: TRBV6-2/TRBV6-3; clone_size: -; cdr3_aa: CASSYSGEQFF; cdr3_nt: TGTGCCAGCAGTTACTCTGGAGAGCAGTTCTTC
d_call: -; j_call: TRBJ2-2; v_call: TRBV5-1; clone_size: few; cdr3_aa: CASSLVTVTGELFF; cdr3_nt: TGCGCCAGCAGCTTGGTGACGGTCACCGGGGAGCTGTTTTTT
d_call: TRBD1; j_call: TRBJ2-2; v_call: TRBV5-5; clone_size: -; cdr3_aa: CASSPGQGVTGELFF; cdr3_nt: TGTGCCAGCAGCCCGGGACAGGGTGTTACCGGGGAGCTGTTTTTT
d_call: TRBD2; j_call: TRBJ2-5; v_call: TRBV5-1; clone_size: few; cdr3_aa: CASSSTGLAAQETQYF; cdr3_nt: TGCGCCAGCAGCTCCACGGGACTAGCGGCCCAAGAGACCCAGTACTTC
d_call: TRBD1; j_call: TRBJ2-7; v_call: TRBV10-3; clone_size: -; cdr3_aa: CAITGTGGYEQYF; cdr3_nt: TGTGCCATCACGGGAACAGGGGGCTACGAGCAGTACTTC
d_call: -; j_call: TRBJ2-1; v_call: TRBV12-5; clone_size: -; cdr3_aa: CASGSYSYNEQFF; cdr3_nt: TGTGCTAGTGGTTCTTACTCCTACAATGAGCAGTTCTTC
d_call: -; j_call: TRBJ2-1; v_call: TRBV9; clone_size: -; cdr3_aa: CASSVAEYNEQFF; cdr3_nt: TGTGCCAGCAGCGTAGCGGAATACAATGAGCAGTTCTTC
d_call: -; j_call: TRBJ2-2; v_call: TRBV27; clone_size: few; cdr3_aa: CASTAGALHPGELFF; cdr3_nt: TGTGCCAGCACCGCGGGGGCCCTTCATCCCGGGGAGCTGTTTTTT
d_call: -; j_call: TRBJ2-3; v_call: TRBV5-1; clone_size: many; cdr3_aa: CASSLSPTDTQYF; cdr3_nt: TGCGCCAGCAGCTTGTCCCCGACAGATACGCAGTATTTT
d_call: -; j_call: TRBJ2-4; v_call: TRBV12-3/TRBV12-4; clone_size: -; cdr3_aa: CASSHSPENKYF; cdr3_nt: TGTGCCAGCAGCCACAGCCCTGAGAATAAGTACTTC
d_call: TRBD1; j_call: TRBJ1-1; v_call: TRBV7-9; clone_size: few; cdr3_aa: CASSFDTGAMNTEAFF; cdr3_nt: TGTGCCAGCAGCTTCGATACAGGGGCGATGAACACTGAAGCTTTCTTT
d_call: TRBD2; j_call: TRBJ2-3; v_call: TRBV20-1; clone_size: few; cdr3_aa: CSATQTSGSTDTQYF; cdr3_nt: TGCAGTGCTACCCAGACTAGCGGGAGCACAGATACGCAGTATTTT
d_call: -; j_call: TRBJ2-7; v_call: TRBV20-1; clone_size: few; cdr3_aa: CSATGGPYEQYF; cdr3_nt: TGCAGTGCCACCGGAGGCCCCTACGAGCAGTACTTC
d_call: -; j_call: TRBJ2-7; v_call: TRBV5-1; clone_size: few; cdr3_aa: CASSLDHEQYF; cdr3_nt: TGCGCCAGCAGCCTGGATCACGAGCAGTACTTC
d_call: TRBD1; j_call: TRBJ2-3; v_call: TRBV7-9; clone_size: -; cdr3_aa: CASSLARGQTDTQYF; cdr3_nt: TGTGCCAGCAGCTTAGCGAGGGGGCAGACAGATACGCAGTATTTT
d_call: -; j_call: TRBJ1-3; v_call: TRBV10-3; clone_size: -; cdr3_aa: CAISGGPSGNTIYF; cdr3_nt: TGTGCCATCAGCGGGGGACCCTCTGGAAACACCATATATTTT
d_call: -; j_call: TRBJ1-6; v_call: TRBV5-1; clone_size: -; cdr3_aa: CASSLGQVESSPLHF; cdr3_nt: TGCGCCAGCAGCTTGGGGCAGGTAGAAAGTTCACCCCTCCACTTT
d_call: TRBD2; j_call: TRBJ2-1; v_call: TRBV30; clone_size: -; cdr3_aa: CAWSVPALTSGRAYNEQFF; cdr3_nt: TGTGCCTGGAGTGTCCCCGCCCTAACTAGCGGGAGAGCCTACAATGAGCAGTTCTTC
d_call: -; j_call: TRBJ2-3; v_call: TRBV20-1; clone_size: few; cdr3_aa: CSASFRGDTQYF; cdr3_nt: TGCAGTGCTAGTTTCAGGGGAGATACGCAGTATTTT
d_call: -; j_call: TRBJ2-3; v_call: TRBV7-3; clone_size: -; cdr3_aa: CASSLWGRSTDTQYF; cdr3_nt: TGTGCCAGCAGCTTATGGGGTAGAAGCACAGATACGCAGTATTTT
d_call: -; j_call: TRBJ1-5; v_call: TRBV15; clone_size: -; cdr3_aa: CATSRDLSNQPQHF; cdr3_nt: TGTGCCACCAGCAGAGACCTCAGCAATCAGCCCCAGCATTTT
d_call: TRBD1; j_call: TRBJ1-2; v_call: TRBV4-2; clone_size: few; cdr3_aa: CASSYSRQGGYGYTF; cdr3_nt: TGTGCCAGCAGCTACTCCCGACAGGGCGGATATGGCTACACCTTC
d_call: -; j_call: TRBJ1-4; v_call: TRBV7-9; clone_size: -; cdr3_aa: CASSPPPGKSEKLFF; cdr3_nt: TGTGCCAGCAGCCCCCCCCCAGGGAAGAGTGAAAAACTGTTTTTT
d_call: TRBD2; j_call: TRBJ2-2; v_call: TRBV7-2; clone_size: -; cdr3_aa: CASSLPGLAGGFAGELFF; cdr3_nt: TGTGCCAGCAGCTTACCGGGACTAGCGGGAGGGTTTGCCGGGGAGCTGTTTTTT
d_call: -; j_call: TRBJ1-3; v_call: TRBV4-1; clone_size: many; cdr3_aa: CASRKALDQSGNTIYF; cdr3_nt: TGCGCCAGCAGGAAAGCCCTGGATCAATCTGGAAACACCATATATTTT
d_call: -; j_call: TRBJ1-3; v_call: TRBV29-1; clone_size: -; cdr3_aa: CSVEDRDSGNTIYF; cdr3_nt: TGCAGCGTTGAAGATCGCGACTCTGGAAACACCATATATTTT
d_call: -; j_call: TRBJ1-2; v_call: TRBV21-1; clone_size: -; cdr3_aa: CASNRDRHGYTF; cdr3_nt: TGTGCCAGCAACCGGGACAGGCATGGCTACACCTTC
d_call: TRBD2; j_call: TRBJ2-1; v_call: TRBV29-1; clone_size: -; cdr3_aa: CSARRGLAGEQFF; cdr3_nt: TGCAGCGCCCGCCGGGGACTAGCGGGGGAGCAGTTCTTC
d_call: -; j_call: TRBJ2-2; v_call: TRBV7-9; clone_size: few; cdr3_aa: CAGGRGRNTGELFF; cdr3_nt: TGTGCCGGTGGCCGGGGGCGCAACACCGGGGAGCTGTTTTTT
d_call: -; j_call: TRBJ2-1; v_call: TRBV7-6; clone_size: -; cdr3_aa: CASSLAGVRGTYNEQFF; cdr3_nt: TGTGCCAGCAGCTTAGCAGGAGTTAGGGGGACCTACAATGAGCAGTTCTTC
d_call: TRBD1; j_call: TRBJ1-2; v_call: TRBV6-5; clone_size: -; cdr3_aa: CANSLGQHYGYTF; cdr3_nt: TGTGCCAACAGTTTGGGACAGCACTATGGCTACACCTTC
d_call: -; j_call: TRBJ2-2; v_call: TRBV24-1; clone_size: few; cdr3_aa: CATSQYDTGELFF; cdr3_nt: TGTGCCACCAGCCAATACGACACCGGGGAGCTGTTTTTT
d_call: -; j_call: TRBJ2-3; v_call: TRBV10-3; clone_size: few; cdr3_aa: CAISPTGADTQYF; cdr3_nt: TGTGCCATCAGCCCAACCGGGGCAGATACGCAGTATTTT
d_call: -; j_call: TRBJ1-2; v_call: TRBV3-1; clone_size: -; cdr3_aa: CASSPDGTIGYTF; cdr3_nt: TGTGCCAGCAGTCCCGACGGAACTATTGGCTACACCTTC
d_call: -; j_call: TRBJ2-1; v_call: TRBV29-1; clone_size: few; cdr3_aa: CSVRGASSYNEQFF; cdr3_nt: TGCAGCGTTAGGGGGGCCAGCTCCTACAATGAGCAGTTCTTC
d_call: TRBD1; j_call: TRBJ1-5; v_call: TRBV4-1; clone_size: -; cdr3_aa: CASSQGPLRDSNNQPQHF; cdr3_nt: TGCGCCAGCAGCCAAGGGCCCTTGCGGGACAGCAACAATCAGCCCCAGCATTTT
d_call: -; j_call: TRBJ2-7; v_call: TRBV3-2; clone_size: -; cdr3_aa: CASKVGLAGGIFYEQYF; cdr3_nt: TGTGCCAGCAAAGTTGGACTAGCGGGAGGGATCTTTTACGAGCAGTACTTC
d_call: -; j_call: TRBJ2-4; v_call: TRBV5-1; clone_size: few; cdr3_aa: CASSLESGQAKNIQYF; cdr3_nt: TGCGCCAGCAGCTTGGAGTCAGGTCAAGCCAAAAACATTCAGTACTTC
d_call: TRBD1; j_call: TRBJ2-1; v_call: TRBV7-7; clone_size: few; cdr3_aa: CASSAGQGGRNEQFF; cdr3_nt: TGTGCCAGCAGCGCGGGACAGGGTGGGAGGAATGAGCAGTTCTTC
d_call: TRBD2; j_call: TRBJ2-5; v_call: TRBV10-3; clone_size: few; cdr3_aa: CAIKPGLAGETQYF; cdr3_nt: TGTGCCATCAAACCGGGACTAGCGGGAGAGACCCAGTACTTC
d_call: TRBD1; j_call: TRBJ1-5; v_call: TRBV12-3/TRBV12-4; clone_size: -; cdr3_aa: CATKTGVGGQPQHF; cdr3_nt: TGTGCCACCAAAACAGGGGTCGGGGGTCAGCCCCAGCATTTT
d_call: TRBD2; j_call: TRBJ2-3; v_call: TRBV12-3/TRBV12-4; clone_size: -; cdr3_aa: CASSSPSTSGTDTQYF; cdr3_nt: TGTGCCAGCAGTTCCCCCTCGACTAGCGGCACAGATACGCAGTATTTT
d_call: TRBD2; j_call: TRBJ2-1; v_call: TRBV12-3/TRBV12-4; clone_size: -; cdr3_aa: CASRLAGGWSNEQFF; cdr3_nt: TGTGCCAGCAGGCTAGCGGGAGGGTGGTCGAATGAGCAGTTCTTC
d_call: -; j_call: TRBJ2-1; v_call: TRBV30; clone_size: -; cdr3_aa: CAWSVVGNEQFF; cdr3_nt: TGTGCCTGGAGTGTGGTCGGGAATGAGCAGTTCTTC
d_call: TRBD1; j_call: TRBJ1-6; v_call: TRBV9; clone_size: few; cdr3_aa: CASSPRTGSNSPLHF; cdr3_nt: TGTGCCAGCAGCCCCCGGACAGGGAGTAATTCACCCCTCCACTTT
d_call: -; j_call: TRBJ2-7; v_call: TRBV20-1; clone_size: -; cdr3_aa: CSARLTKSYEQYF; cdr3_nt: TGCAGTGCTAGGTTGACGAAATCCTACGAGCAGTACTTC
d_call: -; j_call: TRBJ1-5; v_call: TRBV6-2/TRBV6-3; clone_size: few; cdr3_aa: CASSYSDQPQHF; cdr3_nt: TGTGCCAGCAGTTACTCCGATCAGCCCCAGCATTTT
d_call: -; j_call: TRBJ1-2; v_call: TRBV24-1; clone_size: -; cdr3_aa: CATSDLTGHGYTF; cdr3_nt: TGTGCCACCAGTGATTTAACAGGGCATGGCTACACCTTC
d_call: TRBD2; j_call: TRBJ2-3; v_call: TRBV24-1; clone_size: -; cdr3_aa: CATSDPGTSGVDTQYF; cdr3_nt: TGTGCCACCAGTGATCCCGGGACTAGCGGAGTGGATACGCAGTATTTT
d_call: -; j_call: TRBJ1-1; v_call: TRBV25-1; clone_size: few; cdr3_aa: CASSGLRGTEAFF; cdr3_nt: TGTGCCAGCAGTGGGCTAAGGGGCACTGAAGCTTTCTTT
d_call: TRBD1; j_call: TRBJ2-7; v_call: TRBV18; clone_size: -; cdr3_aa: CASSPGQGAYEQYF; cdr3_nt: TGTGCCAGCTCACCAGGACAGGGGGCTTACGAGCAGTACTTC
d_call: TRBD2; j_call: TRBJ2-3; v_call: TRBV7-3; clone_size: -; cdr3_aa: CASSSPGGSGGSTDTQYF; cdr3_nt: TGTGCCAGCAGCTCACCCGGTGGTAGCGGGGGTAGCACAGATACGCAGTATTTT
d_call: TRBD2; j_call: TRBJ2-7; v_call: TRBV11-3; clone_size: -; cdr3_aa: CASSLVRGGEQYF; cdr3_nt: TGTGCCAGCAGCTTAGTTCGGGGGGGTGAGCAGTACTTC
d_call: TRBD1; j_call: TRBJ1-1; v_call: TRBV29-1; clone_size: once; cdr3_aa: CSVHGQGEAFF; cdr3_nt: TGCAGCGTCCACGGACAGGGGGAAGCTTTCTTT
d_call: -; j_call: TRBJ1-5; v_call: TRBV12-3/TRBV12-4; clone_size: few; cdr3_aa: CASSLAGSNQPQHF; cdr3_nt: TGTGCCAGCAGTTTAGCCGGTAGCAATCAGCCCCAGCATTTT
d_call: -; j_call: TRBJ2-1; v_call: TRBV5-1; clone_size: few; cdr3_aa: CASSLGGSNRHEQFF; cdr3_nt: TGCGCCAGCAGCTTGGGGGGATCTAACAGACATGAGCAGTTCTTC
d_call: -; j_call: TRBJ2-1; v_call: TRBV6-5; clone_size: few; cdr3_aa: CASQRYRTTYNEQFF; cdr3_nt: TGTGCCAGCCAAAGGTACCGAACGACCTACAATGAGCAGTTCTTC
d_call: -; j_call: TRBJ1-2; v_call: TRBV12-3/TRBV12-4; clone_size: -; cdr3_aa: CASTSRNSYGYTF; cdr3_nt: TGTGCCAGCACCTCAAGGAACAGCTATGGCTACACCTTC